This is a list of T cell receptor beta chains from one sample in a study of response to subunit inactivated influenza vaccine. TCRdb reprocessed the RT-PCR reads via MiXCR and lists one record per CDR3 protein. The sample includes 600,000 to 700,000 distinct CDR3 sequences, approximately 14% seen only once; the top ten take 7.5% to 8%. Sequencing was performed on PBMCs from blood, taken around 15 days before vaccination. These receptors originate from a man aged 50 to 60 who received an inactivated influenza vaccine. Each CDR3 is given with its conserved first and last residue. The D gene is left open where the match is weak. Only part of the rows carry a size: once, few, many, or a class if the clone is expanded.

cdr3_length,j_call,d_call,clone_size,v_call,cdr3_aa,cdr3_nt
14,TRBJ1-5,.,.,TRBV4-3,CASSQDYDDQPQHF,TGCGCCAGCAGCCAAGATTACGATGATCAGCCCCAGCATTTT
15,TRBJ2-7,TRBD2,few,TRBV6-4,CASSPEAGERYEQYF,TGTGCCAGCAGTCCCGAGGCGGGGGAACGATACGAGCAGTACTTC
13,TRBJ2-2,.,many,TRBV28,CASSGGNTGELFF,TGTGCCAGCAGTGGGGGGAACACCGGGGAGCTGTTTTTT
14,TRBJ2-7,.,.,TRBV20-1,CSARSPTQGSEQYF,TGCAGTGCTAGGTCCCCCACACAGGGTTCCGAGCAGTACTTC
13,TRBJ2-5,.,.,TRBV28,CASSTDIQETQYF,TGTGCCAGCAGCACGGACATACAAGAGACCCAGTACTTC
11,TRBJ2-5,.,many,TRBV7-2,CASSLEGAQYF,TGTGCCAGCAGCTTAGAGGGGGCCCAGTACTTC
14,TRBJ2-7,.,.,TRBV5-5,CASSLGRISYEQYF,TGTGCCAGCAGCTTGGGACGGATCTCCTACGAGCAGTACTTC
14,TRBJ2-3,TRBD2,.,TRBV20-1,CSADGLAGEDTQYF,TGCAGTGCTGACGGACTAGCGGGTGAAGATACGCAGTATTTT
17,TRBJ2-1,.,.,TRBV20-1,CSAREGKYKSSYNEQFF,TGCAGTGCTAGAGAAGGAAAGTATAAGAGCTCCTACAATGAGCAGTTCTTC
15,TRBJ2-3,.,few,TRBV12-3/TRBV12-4,CASSFRGIGTDTQYF,TGTGCCAGCAGTTTCAGGGGAATCGGGACAGATACGCAGTATTTT
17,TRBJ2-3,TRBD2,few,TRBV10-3,CAISESIERGGTDTQYF,TGTGCCATCAGTGAGTCGATTGAGCGGGGGGGCACAGATACGCAGTATTTT